This entry lists 15 T cell receptor beta chains sequenced from one sample in a study of glioma-infiltrating T cells. Using RNA template, CDR3s of TCR alpha and beta were amplified with iRepertoire arm-PCR. MiXCR was run by TCRdb on the multiplex PCR reads, yielding one entry per CDR3 protein. This table has over 140,000 distinct CDR3 sequences, around 40% appearing once. Source material: glioma tissue, nonneoplastic brain tissue, or PBMCs (not recorded which). The receptors shown here come from a human donor with low-grade glioma or glioblastoma, undergoing nonglioma brain surgery, or in good health (not recorded which).

The rearrangement joins TRBV12-3 or TRBV12-4 to TRBJ2-1; 14 bases match TRBD2. This CDR3 comprises 19 residues. V shed 3 bases and J 6 bases; nucleotides not matched to a gene: 13. The CDR3 nucleotides read TGTGCCAGCAGTTTTACCCTCAGCAGGACTAGCGGGAGGATCAATGAGCAGTTCTTC. Translated, it gives CASSFTLSRTSGRINEQFF.

There are a few counts of this clonotype. CDR3 sequence reads: CASSSQFRGTQETQYF. CDR3 bases: TGTGCCAGCAGTAGCCAGTTCAGGGGCACTCAAGAGACCCAGTACTTC. This chain connects TRBV6-8 to TRBJ2-5; maybe TRBD1 (6 bases). Trimming left V 5 bases short and J 2 bases short, with 18 bases between. The CDR3 is made up of 16 amino acids. Looked up from germline, CDR1 is MNHGY and CDR2 is SAAAGT.

The chain joins TRBV4-2 to TRBJ2-7; 8 nucleotides match TRBD2. This CDR3 comprises 16 residues. The V gene's germline CDR1 is LGHNA and CDR2 YNFKEQ. Germline trimming cut 0 bases from V and 5 bases from J; bases unmatched to any gene: 9. CDR3 bases: TGTGCCAGCAGCCAAGAGGGGACTAGAGTGTTAGACGAGCAGTACTTC. Translation gives CASSQEGTRVLDEQYF.

The chain links TRBV6-1 to TRBJ1-2, with D possibly TRBD1 on 6 matching bases. The CDR3 loop spans 13 amino acids. Trimming left V 3 bases short and J 5 bases short, with 10 bases between. Germline loops: CDR1 MNHNS, CDR2 SASEGT. CDR3 in DNA: TGTGCCAGCAGTGACAGGGGCCGATATGGCTACACCTTC. Protein sequence: CASSDRGRYGYTF.

The chain carries TRBV27 and TRBJ1-1; the D is unclear. The CDR3 runs to 14 residues. Trimming left V 5 bases short and J 5 bases short, with 15 bases between. Germline loops: CDR1 MNHEY, CDR2 SMNVEV (reference sequence). The DNA of the CDR3 is TGTGCCAGCAGTAACTACCTAGACGGGACTGAAGCTTTCTTT. This sequence encodes CASSNYLDGTEAFF.

This chain uses TRBV6-1 with TRBJ2-5; 7 bases are a match to TRBD2. V lost 5 bases, J lost 2 bases, and 8 bases stayed unmatched. CDR3 size: 15 residues. Germline V CDR1 and CDR2: MNHNS, SASEGT. CDR3 bases: TGTGCCAGCAGTCGGCGGGGGTTACCGCAAGAGACCCAGTACTTC. It translates to CASSRRGLPQETQYF.

This clonotype was seen a few times. The chain joins TRBV20-1 to TRBJ2-3, with D unresolved. The V gene lost 5 bases and the J gene lost 2 bases, with 11 bases spanning the gap. CDR3 size: 13 residues. Germline V gives CDR1 DFQATT, CDR2 SNEGSKA (reference sequence). This CDR3 is CSAEFRDTDTQYF. The CDR3 DNA reads as TGCAGTGCTGAGTTCCGCGACACAGATACGCAGTATTTT.

Only a few counts were recorded for this clonotype. The chain links TRBV7-9 to TRBJ2-7, with 9 bases matching TRBD2. Germline CDR1 is SEHNR and CDR2 is FQNEAQ (reference sequence). The junction had 11 bases not matched to a gene; V was cut back by 3 bases and J by 2 bases. CDR3 length: 17 residues. CDR3 region: CASSLREGPLRAYEQYF. Here the CDR3 DNA reads TGTGCCAGCAGCTTGCGGGAGGGCCCCCTAAGAGCCTACGAGCAGTACTTC.

Many counts were recorded for this clonotype. J is TRBJ1-1 and V is TRBV20-1, with 9 bases lining up with TRBD1. This CDR3 comprises 16 residues. Germline V CDR1 and CDR2: DFQATT, SNEGSKA (reference sequence). Losses at the gene ends were 3 bases for V and 0 bases for J; bases not matched to a gene: 8. CDR3 loop: CSASRTGALMNTEAFF. CDR3 coding DNA: TGCAGTGCTAGTAGGACAGGGGCGCTGATGAACACTGAAGCTTTCTTT.

This clonotype has a handful of counts. CDR3 residues: CASSGTRGYNEQFF. The CDR3 DNA is TGTGCCAGCAGTGGGACCCGTGGGTACAATGAGCAGTTCTTC. The chain carries TRBV2 and TRBJ2-1; D not certain. CDR3 length: 14 residues. From germline, CDR1 is SNHLY and CDR2 FYNNEI. V was trimmed by 4 bases and J by 4 bases, leaving 11 bases between them.

V is TRBV7-2 and J is TRBJ2-5; D is perhaps TRBD2 (6 bases). V dropped 11 bases and J dropped 5 bases, with 21 bases sitting between them. This CDR3 spans 14 amino acids. The V gene's germline CDR1 is SGHTA and CDR2 FQGNSA. The CDR3 DNA reads as TGTGCCCGCACCGGAGGGCCATTAAGCGAGACCCAGTACTTC. It yields the protein CARTGGPLSETQYF.

This clonotype was observed a few times. This rearrangement joins TRBV7-9 to TRBJ2-5, with a weak D call TRBD1 (6 bases). The germline V gene has CDR1 SEHNR and CDR2 FQNEAQ (reference sequence). V shed 5 bases and J shed 7 bases, with 14 bases lying between them. CDR3 length: 13 residues. The CDR3 reads CASSLQGYGTQYF. The CDR3 nucleotides read TGTGCCAGCAGCCTTCAGGGGTACGGGACCCAGTACTTC.

This sequence joins TRBV27 and TRBJ2-5; the match to TRBD2 covers 14 bases. J lost 4 bases, V lost 3 bases, and 4 bases had no gene match. The germline gives CDR1 MNHEY, CDR2 SMNVEV (reference sequence). The CDR3 consists of 16 residues. The CDR3 nucleotides are TGTGCCAGCAGTTTGGGACTAGCGGGAGTGGGAGAGACCCAGTACTTC. Amino acids: CASSLGLAGVGETQYF.

This clonotype was detected only a few times. This chain uses TRBV7-3 with TRBJ2-3; D gene unclear. Between the trimmed V and J ends, which lost 2 bases and 2 bases, there was a span of 8 bases. The CDR3 sequence is 14 residues long. Germline assignment: CDR1 SGHTA and CDR2 FQGTGA. The CDR3, as DNA: TGTGCCAGCAGCTTAGGTGCCAACACAGATACGCAGTATTTT. Its protein product is CASSLGANTDTQYF.

The gene calls are TRBV7-2 and TRBJ2-7, with D perhaps assigned TRBD1 or TRBD2 (6 bases each). The V and J ends lost 0 bases and 4 bases respectively, with 10 bases between them. The CDR3 is 14 residues long. Looked up from germline, CDR1 is SGHTA and CDR2 is FQGNSA. CDR3 coding DNA: TGTGCCAGCAGCTTAGCCAGGGGAGGATACGAGCAGTACTTC. Residues: CASSLARGGYEQYF.